Listed below are T cell receptor beta chains from one sample, sequenced in a study of response to subunit inactivated influenza vaccine. TCRdb reprocessed the RT-PCR reads with MiXCR, giving one entry per CDR3 protein. This table holds 400,000 to 550,000 distinct CDR3 sequences, 25% found once. The source material was CD4+ T cells sorted from PBMCs, sampled more than 4 days after vaccination. These receptors all stem from a man between 50 and 59 years old who received an inactivated influenza vaccine. The CDR3 runs from the conserved cysteine through the conserved F or W. Each record gives: V gene, clone size, J gene, D gene, CDR3 protein, CDR3 DNA. The D gene is left open where the match is weak. Clone size appears in some rows only: once, few, many, or a class for an expanded clone.

>TRBV6-2/TRBV6-3|.|TRBJ2-7|TRBD1
CASSSRDRGLDSYEQYF
TGTGCCAGCAGTAGCCGGGACAGGGGGCTGGATTCCTACGAGCAGTACTTC
>TRBV7-2|.|TRBJ2-1|TRBD1
CASSPGQGVGEQFF
TGTGCCAGCAGCCCCGGACAGGGGGTAGGTGAGCAGTTCTTC
>TRBV5-1|.|TRBJ2-7|.
CASSLSRLSYEQYF
TGCGCCAGCAGCTTGTCACGGCTCTCCTACGAGCAGTACTTC
>TRBV7-8|.|TRBJ2-5|TRBD2
CASSLGLAGAVTQYF
TGTGCCAGCAGCTTAGGTCTAGCGGGAGCGGTGACCCAGTACTTC
>TRBV12-3/TRBV12-4|.|TRBJ1-3|.
CATSIGRSSGNTIYF
TGTGCCACCAGCATCGGACGGTCCTCTGGAAACACCATATATTTT
>TRBV6-2/TRBV6-3|.|TRBJ2-2|.
CASSYTGLTSGELFF
TGTGCCAGCAGTTACACAGGGTTAACCTCCGGGGAGCTGTTTTTT
>TRBV28|.|TRBJ2-3|TRBD2
CASSLTSSSGTRDTQYF
TGTGCCAGCAGTTTAACATCCTCTAGCGGGACCAGAGATACGCAGTATTTT
>TRBV18|many|TRBJ2-1|.
CASSPELKDGNEQFF
TGTGCCAGCTCACCAGAACTAAAGGACGGCAATGAGCAGTTCTTC
>TRBV20-1|.|TRBJ2-7|.
CSASRRAGYEQYF
TGCAGTGCATCCCGACGGGCCGGCTACGAGCAGTACTTC
>TRBV20-1|.|TRBJ2-1|TRBD2
CSARKASGRARSNEQFF
TGCAGTGCTAGAAAGGCTAGCGGGAGGGCCCGGAGCAATGAGCAGTTCTTC
>TRBV2|.|TRBJ2-6|TRBD1
CASSLRQGAYSGANVLTF
TGTGCCAGCAGCCTAAGACAGGGTGCCTACTCTGGGGCCAACGTCCTGACTTTC
>TRBV27|.|TRBJ2-3|TRBD2
CASGLEVAGVDTQYF
TGTGCCAGCGGACTCGAAGTAGCGGGGGTAGATACGCAGTATTTT
>TRBV10-2|.|TRBJ2-3|.
CASRVFSSTDTQYF
TGCGCCAGCAGAGTTTTTTCTAGCACAGATACGCAGTATTTT
>TRBV4-2|.|TRBJ2-1|.
CASSQRPGDSYNEQFF
TGTGCCAGCAGCCAACGGCCGGGGGACTCCTACAATGAGCAGTTCTTC
>TRBV15|.|TRBJ2-5|.
CATSRDRGLRGETQYF
TGTGCCACCAGCAGAGATCGCGGTTTGCGGGGTGAGACCCAGTACTTC
>TRBV5-1|.|TRBJ2-7|.
CASSLIPGPSGNEQYF
TGCGCCAGCAGCCTAATACCGGGACCCTCAGGGAACGAGCAGTACTTC
>TRBV20-1|few|TRBJ1-1|.
CSARSRQGWSVNTEAFF
TGCAGTGCTAGAAGTAGGCAGGGCTGGTCGGTGAACACTGAAGCTTTCTTT
>TRBV10-3|.|TRBJ2-5|.
CAISEDSLGAQYF
TGTGCCATCAGTGAAGACAGCCTAGGGGCCCAGTACTTC
>TRBV13|few|TRBJ1-4|TRBD1
CASSARGHEKLFF
TGTGCCAGCAGCGCAAGGGGGCACGAAAAACTGTTTTTT
>TRBV28|.|TRBJ1-2|.
CASSSPPGSPGYTF
TGTGCCAGCAGTTCCCCCCCGGGCTCCCCTGGCTACACCTTC
>TRBV6-1|few|TRBJ2-3|TRBD1
CASREGTGGTDTQYF
TGTGCCAGCAGAGAAGGGACAGGGGGAACAGATACGCAGTATTTT
>TRBV12-3/TRBV12-4|.|TRBJ2-5|TRBD1
CASSLRGLIETQYF
TGTGCCAGCAGTTTAAGGGGGCTAATAGAGACCCAGTACTTC
>TRBV5-1|.|TRBJ2-5|.
CASSLAGRAGGVETQYF
TGCGCCAGCAGCTTGGCCGGGAGGGCAGGGGGCGTGGAGACCCAGTACTTC
>TRBV27|many|TRBJ2-7|TRBD1
CASSFGQGGVYEQYF
TGTGCCAGCAGTTTCGGACAGGGGGGAGTCTACGAGCAGTACTTC
>TRBV5-8|.|TRBJ2-7|.
CASSLGPSEQYF
TGTGCCAGCAGCTTGGGGCCCAGCGAGCAGTACTTC
>TRBV5-1|few|TRBJ1-1|.
CATRTVMNTEAFF
TGCGCCACCAGGACAGTGATGAACACTGAAGCTTTCTTT
>TRBV24-1|.|TRBJ1-3|TRBD1
CATSDARQGAGNTIYF
TGTGCCACCAGTGATGCGCGACAGGGCGCAGGAAACACCATATATTTT
>TRBV20-1|.|TRBJ2-4|.
CSAQDFRVQNIQYF
TGCAGTGCTCAGGACTTTAGGGTACAAAACATTCAGTACTTC
>TRBV7-2|.|TRBJ2-3|TRBD1
CASSFRGLGTDTQYF
TGTGCCAGCAGCTTCAGGGGGCTTGGCACAGATACGCAGTATTTT